The entry below gives a single T cell receptor beta chain sequence along with its context. Its antigen is undetermined. Researchers ran the PCR with 60 Vbeta and 13 Jbeta primers. Assay: immunoSEQ multiplex PCR; the TCRdb copy retains only in-frame clones and omits some. The table has around 150,000 clones, roughly 78% seen once. CDR3 length: 14 amino acids. CDR1 SEHNR and CDR2 FQNEAQ come from the germline V gene (reference sequence). V was pared by 6 bases and J by 9 bases, with 9 bases of the junction left unmatched. The record originates from a study of cytomegalovirus exposure and HLA in healthy donors. Study-level findings and limits: Immune exposure information comprised only CMV serostatus.

This receptor was obtained from a man in his forties in good health and CMV-seronegative. Sequences were obtained from PBMCs. This sequence joins TRBV7-9 and TRBJ2-1; 9 nucleotides match TRBD1. CDR3 nucleotides: TGTGCCAGCAGTTCCGGGACAGGGCACATTGAGCAGTTCTTC. This codes for CASSSGTGHIEQFF. The full variable domain, rest sourced from reference TRBV7-9 and TRBJ2-1, is DTGVSQNPRHKITKRGQNVTFRCDPISEHNRLYWYRQTLGQGPEFLTYFQNEAQLEKSRLLSDRFSAERPKGSFSTLEIQRTEQGDSAMYLCASSSGTGHIEQFFGPGTRLTVL.